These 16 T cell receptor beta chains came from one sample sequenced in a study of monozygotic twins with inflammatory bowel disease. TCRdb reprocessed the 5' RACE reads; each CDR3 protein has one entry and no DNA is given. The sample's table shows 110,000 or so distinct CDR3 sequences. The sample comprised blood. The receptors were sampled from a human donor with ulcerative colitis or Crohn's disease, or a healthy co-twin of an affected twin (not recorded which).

The CDR3 here is CASSDVKSNQPQHF. The rearrangement uses TRBV10-2 and TRBJ1-5. The CDR3 contains 14 residues. Germline lookup yields CDR1 WSHSY and CDR2 SAAADI.

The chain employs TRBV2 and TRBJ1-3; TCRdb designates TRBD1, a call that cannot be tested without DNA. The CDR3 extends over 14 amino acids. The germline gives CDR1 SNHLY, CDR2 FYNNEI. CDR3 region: CASTDEFLGDTIYF.

CDR3: CASSLLGARLPEAFF. The chain links TRBV7-2 to TRBJ1-1. This CDR3 has 15 residues. Germline V gene data show CDR1 as SGHTA and CDR2 as FQGNSA. Full variable domain (rest looked up from reference TRBV7-2 and TRBJ1-1): GAGVSQSPSNKVTEKGKDVELRCDPISGHTALYWYRQSLGQGLEFLIYFQGNSAPDKSGLPSDRFSAERTGGSVSTLTIQRTQQEDSAVYLCASSLLGARLPEAFFGQGTRLTVV.

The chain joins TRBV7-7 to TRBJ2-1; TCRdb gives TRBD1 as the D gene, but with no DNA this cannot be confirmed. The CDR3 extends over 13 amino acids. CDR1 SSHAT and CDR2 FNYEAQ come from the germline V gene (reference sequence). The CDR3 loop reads CASSKLVGDEQFF.

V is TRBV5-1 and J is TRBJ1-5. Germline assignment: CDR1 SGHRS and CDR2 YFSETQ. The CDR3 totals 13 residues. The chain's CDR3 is CASSLSGFGPQHF.

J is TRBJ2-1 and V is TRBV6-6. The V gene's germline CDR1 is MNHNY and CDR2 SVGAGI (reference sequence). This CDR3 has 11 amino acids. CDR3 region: CASSPSDEQFF.

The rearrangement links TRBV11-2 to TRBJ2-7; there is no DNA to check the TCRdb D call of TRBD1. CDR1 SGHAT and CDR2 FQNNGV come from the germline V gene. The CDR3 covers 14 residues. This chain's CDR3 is CASSLGQQGYEQYF.

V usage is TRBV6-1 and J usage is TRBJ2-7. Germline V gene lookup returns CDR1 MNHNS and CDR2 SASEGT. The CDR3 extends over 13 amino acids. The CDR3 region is CASSEGKHYEQYF.

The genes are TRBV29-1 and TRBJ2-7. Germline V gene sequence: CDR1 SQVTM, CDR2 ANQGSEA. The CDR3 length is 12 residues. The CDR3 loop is CSVSESAYEQYF.

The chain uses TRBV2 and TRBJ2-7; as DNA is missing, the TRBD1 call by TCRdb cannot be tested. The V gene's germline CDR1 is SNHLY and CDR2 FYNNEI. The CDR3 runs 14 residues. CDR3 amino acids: CASTRDRGTSEQYF.

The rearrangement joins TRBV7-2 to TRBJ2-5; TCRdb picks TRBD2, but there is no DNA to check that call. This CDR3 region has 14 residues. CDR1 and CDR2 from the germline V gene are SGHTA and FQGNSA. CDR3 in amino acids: CASSPRGLGETQYF.

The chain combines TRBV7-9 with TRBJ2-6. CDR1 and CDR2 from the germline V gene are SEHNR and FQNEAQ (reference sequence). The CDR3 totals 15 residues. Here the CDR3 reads CASSLLDAGANVLTF.

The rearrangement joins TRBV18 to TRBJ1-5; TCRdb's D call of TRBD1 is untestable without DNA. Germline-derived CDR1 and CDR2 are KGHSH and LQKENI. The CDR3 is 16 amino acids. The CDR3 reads CASSPGGQGPNQPQHF.

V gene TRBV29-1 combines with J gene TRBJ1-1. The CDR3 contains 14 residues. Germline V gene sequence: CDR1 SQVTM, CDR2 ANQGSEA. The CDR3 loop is CSVEGSFSNTEAFF.

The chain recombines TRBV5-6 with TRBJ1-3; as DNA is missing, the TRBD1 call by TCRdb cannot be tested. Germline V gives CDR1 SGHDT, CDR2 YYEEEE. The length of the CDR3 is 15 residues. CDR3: CASTLGLDIRNTIYF.

CDR3 protein: CASSSLRSNEQYF. V usage is TRBV12-3 or TRBV12-4 and J usage is TRBJ2-7. The CDR3 length is 13 residues.